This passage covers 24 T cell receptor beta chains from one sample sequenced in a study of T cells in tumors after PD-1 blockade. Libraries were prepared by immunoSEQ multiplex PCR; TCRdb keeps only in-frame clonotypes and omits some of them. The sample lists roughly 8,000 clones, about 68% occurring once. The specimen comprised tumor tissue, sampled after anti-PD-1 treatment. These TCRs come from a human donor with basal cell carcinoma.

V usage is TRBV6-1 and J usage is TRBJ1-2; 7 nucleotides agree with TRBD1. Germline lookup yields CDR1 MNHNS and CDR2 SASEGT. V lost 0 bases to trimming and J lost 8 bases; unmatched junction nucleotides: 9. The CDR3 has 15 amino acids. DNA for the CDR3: TGTGCCAGCAGTGAAGCTCAGAAGGCGACAGGGGGCTACACCTTC. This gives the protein CASSEAQKATGGYTF.

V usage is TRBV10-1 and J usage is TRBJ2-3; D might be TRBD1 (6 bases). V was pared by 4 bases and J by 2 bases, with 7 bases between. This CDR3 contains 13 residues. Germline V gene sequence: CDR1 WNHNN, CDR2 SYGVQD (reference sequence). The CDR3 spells CASSGGLTDTQYF. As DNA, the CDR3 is TGCGCCAGCAGTGGGGGGCTCACAGATACGCAGTATTTT.

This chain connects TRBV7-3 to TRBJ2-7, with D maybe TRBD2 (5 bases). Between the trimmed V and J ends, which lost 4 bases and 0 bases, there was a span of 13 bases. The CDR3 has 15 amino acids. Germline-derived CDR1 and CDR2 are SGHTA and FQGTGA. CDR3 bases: TGTGCCAGCAGCTCGTTCCCGGGGAGCTCCTACGAGCAGTACTTC. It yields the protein CASSSFPGSSYEQYF.

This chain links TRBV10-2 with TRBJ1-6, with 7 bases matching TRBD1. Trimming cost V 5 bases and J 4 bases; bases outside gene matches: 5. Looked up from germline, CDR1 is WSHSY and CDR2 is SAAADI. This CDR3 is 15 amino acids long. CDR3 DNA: TGCGCCAGCAGTACAAGACAGGGTTATAATTCACCCCTCCACTTT. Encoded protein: CASSTRQGYNSPLHF.

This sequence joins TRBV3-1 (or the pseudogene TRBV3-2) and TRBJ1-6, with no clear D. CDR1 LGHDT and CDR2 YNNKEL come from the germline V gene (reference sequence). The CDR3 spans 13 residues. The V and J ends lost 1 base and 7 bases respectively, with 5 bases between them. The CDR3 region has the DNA TGTGCCAGCAGCCAAGGGTACAATTCACCCCTCCACTTT. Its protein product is CASSQGYNSPLHF.

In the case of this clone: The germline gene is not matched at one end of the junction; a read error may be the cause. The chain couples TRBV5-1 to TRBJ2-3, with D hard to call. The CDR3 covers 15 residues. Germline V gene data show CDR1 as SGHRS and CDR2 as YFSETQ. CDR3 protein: CTSSLDPLSTDTQYF. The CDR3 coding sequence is TGCACCAGCAGCTTGGATCCCCTTAGCACAGATACGCAGTATTTT.

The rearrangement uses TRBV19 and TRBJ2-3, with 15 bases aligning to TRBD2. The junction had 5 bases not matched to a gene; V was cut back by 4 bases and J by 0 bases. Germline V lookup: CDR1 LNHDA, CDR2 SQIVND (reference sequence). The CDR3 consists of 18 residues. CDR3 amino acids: CASSTRTSGGASTDTQYF. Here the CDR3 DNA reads TGTGCCAGTAGTACAAGGACTAGCGGGGGGGCTAGCACAGATACGCAGTATTTT. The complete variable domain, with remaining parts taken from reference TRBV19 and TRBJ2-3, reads DGGITQSPKYLFRKEGQNVTLSCEQNLNHDAMYWYRQDPGQGLRLIYYSQIVNDFQKGDIAEGYSVSREKKESFPLTVTSAQKNPTAFYLCASSTRTSGGASTDTQYFGPGTRLTVL.

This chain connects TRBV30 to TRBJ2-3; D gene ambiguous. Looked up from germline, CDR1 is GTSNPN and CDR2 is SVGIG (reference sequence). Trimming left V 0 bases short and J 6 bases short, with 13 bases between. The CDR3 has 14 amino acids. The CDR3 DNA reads TGTGCCTGGAGTGTAAGTGACGTGACGGATACGCAGTATTTT. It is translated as CAWSVSDVTDTQYF.

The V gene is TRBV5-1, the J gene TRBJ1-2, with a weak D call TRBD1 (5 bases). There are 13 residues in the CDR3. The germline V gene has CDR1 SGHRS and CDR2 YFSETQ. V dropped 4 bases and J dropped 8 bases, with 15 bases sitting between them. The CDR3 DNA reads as TGCGCCAGCAGCCAACAGGACTCCTTGGGCTACACCTTC. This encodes CASSQQDSLGYTF. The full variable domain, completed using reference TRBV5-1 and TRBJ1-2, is KAGVTQTPRYLIKTRGQQVTLSCSPISGHRSVSWYQQTPGQGLQFLFEYFSETQRNKGNFPGRFSGRQFSNSRSEMNVSTLELGDSALYLCASSQQDSLGYTFGSGTRLTVV.

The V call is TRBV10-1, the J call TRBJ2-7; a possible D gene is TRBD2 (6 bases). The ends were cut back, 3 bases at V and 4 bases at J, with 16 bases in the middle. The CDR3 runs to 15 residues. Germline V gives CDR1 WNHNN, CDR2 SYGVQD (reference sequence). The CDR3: CASSEGGALVYEQYF. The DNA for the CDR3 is TGCGCCAGCAGTGAAGGAGGGGCGCTAGTGTACGAGCAGTACTTC.

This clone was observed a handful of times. The CDR3 sequence is CASSFLAGGQETQYF. The CDR3 nucleotides read TGTGCCAGCAGTTTCCTAGCGGGGGGACAAGAGACCCAGTACTTC. The chain uses TRBV28 and TRBJ2-5; TRBD2 agrees at 11 bases. Trimming took 3 bases from V and 2 from J; bases not matched to a gene: 2. The CDR3 covers 15 residues. Germline CDR1 reads MDHEN; CDR2 reads SYDVKM.

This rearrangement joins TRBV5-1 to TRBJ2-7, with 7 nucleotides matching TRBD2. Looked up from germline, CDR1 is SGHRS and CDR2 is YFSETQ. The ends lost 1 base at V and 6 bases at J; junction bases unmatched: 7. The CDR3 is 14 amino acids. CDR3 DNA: TGCGCCAGCAGCTTGTCGGGGACTAATCGCGAGCAGTACTTC. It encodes CASSLSGTNREQYF. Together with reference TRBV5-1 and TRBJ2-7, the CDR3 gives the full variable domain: KAGVTQTPRYLIKTRGQQVTLSCSPISGHRSVSWYQQTPGQGLQFLFEYFSETQRNKGNFPGRFSGRQFSNSRSEMNVSTLELGDSALYLCASSLSGTNREQYFGPGTRLTVT.

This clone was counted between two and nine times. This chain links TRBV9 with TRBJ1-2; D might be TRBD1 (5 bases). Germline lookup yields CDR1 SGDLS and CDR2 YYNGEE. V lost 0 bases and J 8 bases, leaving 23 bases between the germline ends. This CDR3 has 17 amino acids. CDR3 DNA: TGTGCCAGCAGCGTAGCCCGAGCGGGGGGACGGGGAGACGGCTACACCTTC. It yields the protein CASSVARAGGRGDGYTF.

CDR3: CASSPAAVNTEAFF. The CDR3 DNA is TGTGCCAGCTCACCGGCAGCGGTGAACACTGAAGCTTTCTTT. The chain joins TRBV18 to TRBJ1-1; no reliable D call. Trimming pared 3 bases from V and 0 bases from J, leaving 8 bases between. The germline V gene encodes CDR1 KGHSH and CDR2 LQKENI. The CDR3 covers 14 residues.

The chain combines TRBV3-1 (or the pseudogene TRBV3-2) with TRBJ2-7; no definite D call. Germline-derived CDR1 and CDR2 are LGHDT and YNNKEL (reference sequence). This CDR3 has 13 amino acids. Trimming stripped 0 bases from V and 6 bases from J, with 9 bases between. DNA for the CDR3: TGTGCCAGCAGCCAAGATATACGCCTCGAGCAGTACTTC. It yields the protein CASSQDIRLEQYF.

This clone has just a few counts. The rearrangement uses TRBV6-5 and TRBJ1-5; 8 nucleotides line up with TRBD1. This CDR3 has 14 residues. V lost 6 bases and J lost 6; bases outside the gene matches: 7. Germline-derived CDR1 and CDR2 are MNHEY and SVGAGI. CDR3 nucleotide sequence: TGTGCCAGCAGCCAAGCAGGGGGCGTTCAGCCCCAGCATTTT. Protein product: CASSQAGGVQPQHF.

CDR3 DNA: TGCAGTGGTCAGGGGGGCGATGGCTACACCTTC. Residues: CSGQGGDGYTF. V and J are TRBV20-1 and TRBJ1-2; 7 bases map to TRBD1. CDR1 and CDR2 from the germline V gene are DFQATT and SNEGSKA (reference sequence). There are 11 residues in the CDR3. V was pared by 7 bases and J by 6 bases, with 5 bases of the junction left unmatched.

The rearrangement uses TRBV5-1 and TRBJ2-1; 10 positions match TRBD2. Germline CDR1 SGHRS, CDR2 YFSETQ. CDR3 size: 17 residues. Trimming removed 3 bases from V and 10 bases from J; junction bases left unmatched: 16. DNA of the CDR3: TGCGCCAGCAGCTGGGGCCAGCGGGGGGGCACCGGCGCAGAGCAGTTCTTC. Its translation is CASSWGQRGGTGAEQFF.

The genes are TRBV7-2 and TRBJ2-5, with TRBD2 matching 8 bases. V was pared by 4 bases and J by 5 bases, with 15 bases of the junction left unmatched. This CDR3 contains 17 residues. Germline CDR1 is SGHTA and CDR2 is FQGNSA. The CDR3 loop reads CASSSFPLSGGHETQYF. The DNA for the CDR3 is TGTGCCAGCAGCTCATTCCCACTCTCGGGGGGGCACGAGACCCAGTACTTC.

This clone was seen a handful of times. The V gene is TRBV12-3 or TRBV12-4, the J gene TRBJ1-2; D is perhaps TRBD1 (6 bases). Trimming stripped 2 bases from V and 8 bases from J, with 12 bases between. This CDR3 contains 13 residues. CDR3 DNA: TGTGCCAGCAGTTTAACAGGGTTAGCAGGCTACACCTTC. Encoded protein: CASSLTGLAGYTF.

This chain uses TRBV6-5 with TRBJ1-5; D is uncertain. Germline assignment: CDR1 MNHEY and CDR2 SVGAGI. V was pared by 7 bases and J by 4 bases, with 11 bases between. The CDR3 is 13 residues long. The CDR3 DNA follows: TGTGCCAGCATGAGTTCTGGAAATCAGCCCCAGCATTTT. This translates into CASMSSGNQPQHF.

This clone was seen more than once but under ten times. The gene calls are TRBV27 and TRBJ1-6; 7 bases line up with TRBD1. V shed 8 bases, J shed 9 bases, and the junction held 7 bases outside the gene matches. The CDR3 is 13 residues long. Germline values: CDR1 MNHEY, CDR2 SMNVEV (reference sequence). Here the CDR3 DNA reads TGTGCCAGCCGACAGGGATCTGTTTCACCCCTCCACTTT. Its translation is CASRQGSVSPLHF.

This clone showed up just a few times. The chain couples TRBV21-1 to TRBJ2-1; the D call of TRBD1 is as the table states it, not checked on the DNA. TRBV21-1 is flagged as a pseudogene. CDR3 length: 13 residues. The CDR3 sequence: CASSPHRVYEQFF. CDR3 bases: TGTGCCAGCAGCCCACACAGGGTGTATGAGCAGTTCTTC.

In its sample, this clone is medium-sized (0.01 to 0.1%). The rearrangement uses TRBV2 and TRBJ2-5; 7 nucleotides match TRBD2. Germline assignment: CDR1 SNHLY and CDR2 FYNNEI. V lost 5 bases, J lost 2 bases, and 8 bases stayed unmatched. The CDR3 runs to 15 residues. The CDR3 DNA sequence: TGTGCCAGCAGTTTTCCTGCAGCGGGGCAAGAGACCCAGTACTTC. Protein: CASSFPAAGQETQYF.